These 23 T cell receptor beta chains originate from one sample sequenced in a study of T cells in Graves' hyperthyroidism and ophthalmopathy. It was RNA transcripts that yielded the amplified TCR beta CDR3 regions. RT-PCR in the first round (using the HTBI primer set) targeted the TCR CDR3. TCRdb re-analysed the multiplex PCR reads in MiXCR, keeping a single row per CDR3 protein. The data contain 600,000 to 650,000 distinct CDR3 sequences, 15% to 20% of them singletons. Specimen: blood. Receptors were obtained from a woman aged 25-40 years with Graves' hyperthyroidism.

V is TRBV11-2 and J is TRBJ1-4, with a tentative D call TRBD1 (6 bases). The CDR3 is made up of 14 amino acids. V gave up 0 bases and J gave up 8 bases, with 10 bases separating them. Germline values: CDR1 SGHAT, CDR2 FQNNGV. CDR3 sequence: CASSLDRTAEKLFF. The CDR3 coding sequence is TGTGCCAGCAGCTTAGATAGGACAGCAGAAAAACTGTTTTTT. Variable domain in full (rest from reference TRBV11-2 and TRBJ1-4): EAGVAQSPRYKIIEKRQSVAFWCNPISGHATLYWYQQILGQGPKLLIQFQNNGVVDDSQLPKDRFSAERLKGVDSTLKIQPAKLEDSAVYLCASSLDRTAEKLFFGSGTQLSVL.

This clonotype has a handful of counts. The V call is TRBV2, the J call TRBJ1-6, with D perhaps TRBD1 (5 bases). Germline V gene sequence: CDR1 SNHLY, CDR2 FYNNEI. The CDR3 spans 14 residues. Deletions cut 3 bases from V and 9 bases from J, with 12 bases between. Here the CDR3 reads CASSDLGETSPLHF. For the CDR3, the DNA is TGTGCCAGCAGTGATCTGGGGGAAACTTCACCCCTCCACTTT.

The chain has TRBV7-2 and TRBJ1-2, with 9 positions matching TRBD1. The germline V gene has CDR1 SGHTA and CDR2 FQGNSA. There are 16 residues in the CDR3. The V gene end was trimmed by 5 bases and the J gene end by 4 bases; junction bases not matched to a gene: 11. The CDR3 here is CASSLLGGQGFYGYTF. As DNA, the CDR3 is TGTGCCAGCAGCCTGTTAGGGGGACAGGGATTCTATGGCTACACCTTC.

This clonotype was counted ten times or more. The J gene is TRBJ2-1, the V gene TRBV12-3 or TRBV12-4, with 15 positions matching TRBD2. Trimming cost V 8 bases and J 9 bases; bases outside gene matches: 11. The CDR3 spans 16 residues. The DNA for the CDR3 is TGTGCCAGCGCGTTTGGGGGACTAGCGGGAGGTGGTGAGCAGTTCTTC. This gives the protein CASAFGGLAGGGEQFF.

There are a few counts of this clonotype. This chain uses TRBV20-1 with TRBJ2-5; TRBD2 matches at 8 bases. With V trimmed by 3 bases and J by 5 bases, 11 bases remained unmatched. The CDR3 runs 15 residues. In germline, CDR1 is DFQATT, CDR2 SNEGSKA (reference sequence). The CDR3 sequence: CSASLPGLEWETQYF. CDR3 DNA: TGCAGTGCTAGTCTTCCGGGACTAGAGTGGGAGACCCAGTACTTC.

The table lists this clonotype with a few counts. CDR3 region: CSARDGAGGQPQHF. In DNA form, the CDR3 reads TGCAGTGCTAGAGATGGGGCAGGGGGCCAGCCCCAGCATTTT. The rearrangement links TRBV20-1 to TRBJ1-5, with 8 bases lining up with TRBD1. Germline trimming cut 0 bases from V and 7 bases from J; bases unmatched to any gene: 5. CDR1 and CDR2 from the germline V gene are DFQATT and SNEGSKA (reference sequence). This CDR3 contains 14 residues.

This clonotype showed up many times. The V call is TRBV28, the J call TRBJ1-1, with unresolved D. The germline V and J ends were trimmed by 7 bases and 0 bases, with 12 bases remaining between them. Looked up from germline, CDR1 is MDHEN and CDR2 is SYDVKM. The CDR3 extends over 14 amino acids. CDR3 sequence reads: CASTSHAMNTEAFF. Written as DNA, the CDR3 is TGTGCCAGCACCTCACACGCCATGAACACTGAAGCTTTCTTT.

This clonotype was observed a handful of times. This rearrangement joins TRBV5-6 to TRBJ2-1; D possibly uses TRBD1 or TRBD2 (6 bases each). This CDR3 contains 17 residues. In germline, CDR1 is SGHDT, CDR2 YYEEEE. The ends were cut back, 0 bases at V and 3 bases at J, with 16 bases in the middle. CDR3 sequence (DNA): TGTGCCAGCAGCTTGGAAGGGGGGAAGCCATACTACAATGAGCAGTTCTTC. Encoded protein: CASSLEGGKPYYNEQFF.

This clonotype appeared many times. CDR3: CASSHDRQGRYNEQFF. DNA of the CDR3: TGTGCCAGCTCACACGACAGACAGGGGCGATACAATGAGCAGTTCTTC. The rearrangement joins TRBV18 to TRBJ2-1, with 8 bases identical to TRBD1. From germline, CDR1 is KGHSH and CDR2 LQKENI. The length of the CDR3 is 16 residues. The V segment lost 4 bases and the J segment 4 bases; nucleotides outside the gene matches: 9.

The sample holds many counts of this clonotype. The chain has TRBV24-1 and TRBJ2-2, with 11 bases aligning to TRBD2. CDR3 length: 18 residues. Germline CDR1 KGHDR, CDR2 SFDVKD. V lost 4 bases and J lost 7; bases outside the gene matches: 13. This CDR3 reads CATSDLRLAGGPGGELFF. DNA for the CDR3: TGTGCCACCAGTGACCTTCGGTTAGCGGGAGGGCCTGGCGGGGAGCTGTTTTTT.

The chain combines TRBV29-1 with TRBJ2-7; 11 bases align to TRBD1. The CDR3 totals 15 residues. With 4 bases clipped from V and 2 bases from J, the junction kept 7 bases outside the gene matches. Germline CDR1 is SQVTM and CDR2 is ANQGSEA. The CDR3 DNA follows: TGCAGCGTTGGGCTTCCGGGACAGGGGGCCTACGAGCAGTACTTC. Encoded protein: CSVGLPGQGAYEQYF.

This clonotype appeared many times. V usage is TRBV28 and J usage is TRBJ2-1, with 9 bases aligning to TRBD1. The V gene end was trimmed by 5 bases and the J gene end by 0 bases; junction bases not matched to a gene: 11. The CDR3 spans 18 residues. Germline values: CDR1 MDHEN, CDR2 SYDVKM. The CDR3 is CASSLRPGDRASYNEQFF. For the CDR3, the DNA is TGTGCCAGCAGTCTACGCCCGGGGGACAGGGCCTCCTACAATGAGCAGTTCTTC. The full variable domain, with the rest looked up from reference TRBV28 and TRBJ2-1, is DVKVTQSSRYLVKRTGEKVFLECVQDMDHENMFWYRQDPGLGLRLIYFSYDVKMKEKGDIPEGYSVSREKKERFSLILESASTNQTSMYLCASSLRPGDRASYNEQFFGPGTRLTVL.

V and J are TRBV5-1 and TRBJ2-3; D remains ambiguous. The CDR3 has 16 amino acids. V lost 0 bases, J lost 0 bases, and 11 bases lay in between. Germline-derived CDR1 and CDR2 are SGHRS and YFSETQ. Here the CDR3 reads CASSLVSGISTDTQYF. CDR3 bases: TGCGCCAGCAGCTTGGTTTCGGGTATTAGCACAGATACGCAGTATTTT.

The sample holds a few counts of this clonotype. This chain links TRBV7-9 with TRBJ2-3, with D uncertain. V gave up 3 bases and J gave up 8 bases, with 3 bases separating them. The germline CDR1 and CDR2 sequences are SEHNR and FQNEAQ (reference sequence). The CDR3 loop spans 10 amino acids. CDR3 coding DNA: TGTGCCAGCAGCTTCCCTACGCAGTATTTT. Residues: CASSFPTQYF.

DNA for the CDR3: TGCAGCGTTTGGGACAGCCCGGAGACCCAGTACTTC. Translating it yields CSVWDSPETQYF. The V and J genes are TRBV29-1 and TRBJ2-5; 7 nucleotides match TRBD1. The V gene end was trimmed by 5 bases and the J gene end by 5 bases; junction bases not matched to a gene: 5. There are 12 residues in the CDR3. CDR1 and CDR2 from the germline V gene are SQVTM and ANQGSEA.

V is TRBV6-4 and J is TRBJ1-1; D is ambiguous. The CDR3 runs 17 residues. V lost 1 base, J lost 3 bases, and 18 bases lay in between. CDR1 is MRHNA, CDR2 SNTAGT, per germline. This CDR3 reads CASSDFSPISSDTEAFF. DNA of the CDR3: TGTGCCAGCAGTGACTTTTCCCCTATATCCTCGGACACTGAAGCTTTCTTT.

At least ten counts were recorded for this clonotype. V usage is TRBV18 and J usage is TRBJ1-4, with TRBD1 matching over 7 bases. The V and J ends lost 11 bases and 5 bases, in that order; junction bases with no gene match: 8. The CDR3 extends over 13 amino acids. CDR1 is KGHSH and CDR2 is LQKENI in the germline V gene. Here the CDR3 DNA reads TGTGCCGCCAATACAGGGGAGAATGAAAAACTGTTTTTT. This codes for CAANTGENEKLFF.

In this sample, this clonotype turned up a few times. The V gene is TRBV9, the J gene TRBJ1-3; D remains unclear. The ends were cut back, 3 bases at V and 0 bases at J, with 10 bases in the middle. The CDR3 spans 15 residues. Germline CDR1 is SGDLS and CDR2 is YYNGEE. CDR3 sequence (DNA): TGTGCCAGCAGCGGGAAGGACCTCTCTGGAAACACCATATATTTT. Its translation: CASSGKDLSGNTIYF.

Many counts were recorded for this clonotype. The chain uses TRBV11-2 and TRBJ2-7; D ambiguous. Trimming took off 4 bases at V and 9 bases at J, with 19 bases between the two ends. This CDR3 has 14 amino acids. Germline V CDR1 and CDR2: SGHAT, FQNNGV. The CDR3 DNA reads as TGTGCCAGCAGCTCCGACATACACGAATGGGCGCAGTACTTC. This encodes CASSSDIHEWAQYF.

This chain uses TRBV20-1 with TRBJ2-7; possibly TRBD2 for D (6 bases). V dropped 3 bases and J dropped 4 bases, with 10 bases sitting between them. The CDR3 is 12 amino acids. CDR1 DFQATT and CDR2 SNEGSKA come from the germline V gene (reference sequence). The CDR3 is CSARQGGYEQYF. The CDR3 bases are TGCAGTGCTAGGCAGGGAGGATACGAGCAGTACTTC.

This clonotype was detected ten times or more. The gene calls are TRBV7-2 and TRBJ2-7; the D call may be TRBD1 or TRBD2 (6 bases each). Trimming took 2 bases from V and 7 from J, leaving 18 bases between them. There are 15 residues in the CDR3. CDR1 and CDR2 from the germline V gene are SGHTA and FQGNSA. CDR3 in DNA: TGTGCCAGCAGCTTAAACACAGGGACTTTGGGAGAGCAGTACTTC. This codes for CASSLNTGTLGEQYF.

The chain links TRBV20-1 to TRBJ1-5; maybe TRBD1 (5 bases). CDR3 length equals 14 residues. The V gene lost 0 bases and the J gene lost 9 bases, with 15 bases spanning the gap. Germline V lookup: CDR1 DFQATT, CDR2 SNEGSKA (reference sequence). The CDR3 here is CSARDRGAGGPQHF. As DNA, the CDR3 is TGCAGTGCTAGAGATCGGGGCGCGGGTGGGCCCCAGCATTTT.

This clonotype was seen repeatedly, ten times or more. CDR3 nucleotides: TGTGCCAGCAGTGTTACCGGGACAGGACACTACGAGCAGTACTTC. Its translation is CASSVTGTGHYEQYF. V gene TRBV12-3 or TRBV12-4 combines with J gene TRBJ2-7; 8 bases line up with TRBD1. V was clipped by 5 bases and J by 3 bases; unmatched bases: 9. The CDR3 consists of 15 residues.